This TCR beta chain is from a study of monozygotic twins with cystic fibrosis. Findings and caveats of the study: The repertoire was suggested to be naive-dominated, clonality median 0.0095. Nucleotide-identical clonotype sharing was significantly higher within monozygotic CF twin pairs than between unrelated CF individuals. Age, concordance and disease severity did not associate with shared CDR3 numbers. Co-twins had the most similar V usage for 13 of 16 pairs, J for 8.

Repertoires were generated with immunoSEQ multiplex PCR, while TCRdb's copy carries only in-frame clones and drops some. The sample yields tens of thousands of clones, over 70% seen once. Details on this clone: Its specificity is unknown.

Germline V gene data show CDR1 as SGHVS and CDR2 as FQNEAQ. The V gene lost 5 bases and the J gene lost 0 bases, with 14 bases spanning the gap. This CDR3 is built from 15 residues. The receptor comes from a girl aged 2-10 years with cystic fibrosis. What was sequenced was blood. V and J are TRBV7-8 and TRBJ2-7, with a tentative D call TRBD2 (5 bases). CDR3 nucleotide sequence: TGTGCCAGCAGCACCGTCGCGCGGGCCTCCTACGAGCAGTACTTC. Its protein product is CASSTVARASYEQYF.